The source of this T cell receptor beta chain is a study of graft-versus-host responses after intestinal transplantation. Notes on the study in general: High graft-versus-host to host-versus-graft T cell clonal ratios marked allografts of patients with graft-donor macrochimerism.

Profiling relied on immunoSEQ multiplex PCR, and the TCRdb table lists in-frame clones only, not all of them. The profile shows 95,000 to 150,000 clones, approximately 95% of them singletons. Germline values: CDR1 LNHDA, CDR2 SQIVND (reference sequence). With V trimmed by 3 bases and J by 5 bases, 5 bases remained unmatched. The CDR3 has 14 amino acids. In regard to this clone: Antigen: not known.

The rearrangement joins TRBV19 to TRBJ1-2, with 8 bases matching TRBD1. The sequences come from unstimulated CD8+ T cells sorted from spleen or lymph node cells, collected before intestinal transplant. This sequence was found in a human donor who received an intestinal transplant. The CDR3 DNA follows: TGTGCCAGTAGTATCCTCGGGACAGGTTATGGCTACACCTTC. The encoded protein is CASSILGTGYGYTF.